This T cell receptor beta chain originates from a study of blood T cell repertoires in COVID-19. Study-level information: The study drew acute and convalescent COVID-19 samples from the United States, Italy and Spain. Nucleic acid was either cDNA or gDNA, and it came from T cells, B-cell-depleted T cells, or PBMCs.

How the authors handled the data: Reference gene primers were amplified, and this amplification served to estimate nucleated cell counts. Sequenced by immunoSEQ multiplex PCR; TCRdb stores in-frame clones only, minus some. That table is the source of V, J and clone size, and D and trimming were worked out from the DNA. Found here are approximately 300,000 clones, about 85% of them singletons; the top ten hold 0.7% to 0.9%. Seattle participants joined during active infection and were tracked over time. The sample comprised peripheral blood. The receptor was isolated from a human donor with COVID-19, enrolled during active disease. The donor label of this sample is uncertain.

CDR3 DNA: TGCGCCAGCAGCTTGCGAGGACAGAGCTACGAGCAGTACTTC. Translating gives CASSLRGQSYEQYF. This chain connects TRBV5-1 to TRBJ2-7; D might be TRBD1 (6 bases). The CDR3 has 14 residues. Per the germline V gene, CDR1 is SGHRS and CDR2 is YFSETQ. The ends were cut back, 1 base at V and 3 bases at J, with 11 bases in the middle. Full variable domain (rest looked up from reference TRBV5-1 and TRBJ2-7): KAGVTQTPRYLIKTRGQQVTLSCSPISGHRSVSWYQQTPGQGLQFLFEYFSETQRNKGNFPGRFSGRQFSNSRSEMNVSTLELGDSALYLCASSLRGQSYEQYFGPGTRLTVT.